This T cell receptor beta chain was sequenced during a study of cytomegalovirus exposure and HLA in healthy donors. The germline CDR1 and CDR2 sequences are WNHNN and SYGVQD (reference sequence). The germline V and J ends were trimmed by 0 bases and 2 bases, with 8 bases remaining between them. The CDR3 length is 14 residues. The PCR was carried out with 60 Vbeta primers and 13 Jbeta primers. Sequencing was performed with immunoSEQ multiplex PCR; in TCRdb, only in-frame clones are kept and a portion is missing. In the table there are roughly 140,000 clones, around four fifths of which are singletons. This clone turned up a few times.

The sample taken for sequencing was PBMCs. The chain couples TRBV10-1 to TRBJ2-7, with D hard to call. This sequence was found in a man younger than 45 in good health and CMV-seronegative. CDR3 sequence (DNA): TGCGCCAGCAGTGAGTCTTTGTTCACCTACGAGCAGTACTTC. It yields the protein CASSESLFTYEQYF.